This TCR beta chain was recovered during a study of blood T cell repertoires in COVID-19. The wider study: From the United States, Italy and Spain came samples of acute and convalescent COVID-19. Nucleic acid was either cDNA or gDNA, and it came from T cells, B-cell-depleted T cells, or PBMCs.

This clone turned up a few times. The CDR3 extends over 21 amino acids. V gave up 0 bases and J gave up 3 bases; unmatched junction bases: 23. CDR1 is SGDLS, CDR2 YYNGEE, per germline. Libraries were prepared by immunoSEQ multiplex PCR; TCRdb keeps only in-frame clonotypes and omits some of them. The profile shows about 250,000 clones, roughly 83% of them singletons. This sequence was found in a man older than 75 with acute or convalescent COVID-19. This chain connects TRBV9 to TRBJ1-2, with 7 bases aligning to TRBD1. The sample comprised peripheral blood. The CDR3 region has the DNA TGTGCCAGCAGCGTAGCGAATAGTCCGGGACAGAGGTTTGAAGGACACTATGGCTACACCTTC. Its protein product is CASSVANSPGQRFEGHYGYTF. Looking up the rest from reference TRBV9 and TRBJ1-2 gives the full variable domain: DSGVTQTPKHLITATGQRVTLRCSPRSGDLSVYWYQQSLDQGLQFLIQYYNGEERAKGNILERFSAQQFPDLHSELNLSSLELGDSALYFCASSVANSPGQRFEGHYGYTFGSGTRLTVV.